This TCR beta chain was identified during a study of technical replicates of blood from a few donors. This clone was detected a few times. Germline CDR1 reads MNHEY; CDR2 reads SMNVEV (reference sequence). V was trimmed by 0 bases and J by 5 bases, leaving 7 bases between them. The CDR3 has 13 residues. Assay: immunoSEQ multiplex PCR; the TCRdb copy retains only in-frame clones and omits some. The sample holds around 100,000 clones, roughly 95% seen once. This clonotype was sampled from a human donor in good health. V is TRBV27 and J is TRBJ1-1; maybe TRBD1 (6 bases). The sample comprised T cells isolated from PBMCs. The CDR3 reads CASSLSGQTEAFF. Written as DNA, the CDR3 is TGTGCCAGCAGTTTATCAGGACAGACTGAAGCTTTCTTT.